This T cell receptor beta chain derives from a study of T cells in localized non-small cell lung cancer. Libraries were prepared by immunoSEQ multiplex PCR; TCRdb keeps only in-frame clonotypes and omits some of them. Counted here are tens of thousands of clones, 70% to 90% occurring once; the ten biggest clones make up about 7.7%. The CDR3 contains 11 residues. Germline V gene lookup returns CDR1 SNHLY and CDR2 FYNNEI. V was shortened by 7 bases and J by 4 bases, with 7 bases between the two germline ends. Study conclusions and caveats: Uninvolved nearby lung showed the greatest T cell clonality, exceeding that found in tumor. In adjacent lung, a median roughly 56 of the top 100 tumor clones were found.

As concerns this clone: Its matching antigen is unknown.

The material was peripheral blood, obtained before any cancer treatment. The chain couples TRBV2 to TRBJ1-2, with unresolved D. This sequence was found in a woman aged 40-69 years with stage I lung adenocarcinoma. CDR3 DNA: TGTGCCAGCATCCTGAGCTATGGCTACACCTTC. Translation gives CASILSYGYTF.